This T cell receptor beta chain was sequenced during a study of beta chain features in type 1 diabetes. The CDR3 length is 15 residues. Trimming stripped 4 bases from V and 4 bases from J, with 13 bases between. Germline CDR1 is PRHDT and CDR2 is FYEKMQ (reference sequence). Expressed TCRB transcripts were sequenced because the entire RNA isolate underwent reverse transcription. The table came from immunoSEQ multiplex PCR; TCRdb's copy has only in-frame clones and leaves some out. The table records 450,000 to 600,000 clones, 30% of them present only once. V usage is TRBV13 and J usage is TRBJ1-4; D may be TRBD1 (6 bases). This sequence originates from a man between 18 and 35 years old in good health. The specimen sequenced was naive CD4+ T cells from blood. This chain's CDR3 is CASSSRQVYNEKLFF. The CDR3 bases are TGTGCCAGCAGCTCCCGACAGGTCTATAATGAAAAACTGTTTTTT. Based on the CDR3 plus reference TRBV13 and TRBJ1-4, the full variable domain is AAGVIQSPRHLIKEKRETATLKCYPIPRHDTVYWYQQGPGQDPQFLISFYEKMQSDKGSIPDRFSAQQFSDYHSELNMSSLELGDSALYFCASSSRQVYNEKLFFGSGTQLSVL.